This T cell receptor beta chain was documented in a study of a mutant IDH1 vaccine in newly diagnosed glioma. On the study more broadly: Treated patients, approximately 60% male and roughly 40% female, averaged about 40 years of age.

A note on this clone: The target antigen is unknown.

The repertoire was sequenced with immunoSEQ multiplex PCR; TCRdb's copy has only in-frame clones and lacks some. The sample contains tens of thousands of clones, 75% to 90% of which appear only once. Time point given: week 23, last vaccination. Doses of 300 ug of mutant IDH1 20-mer peptide were given with topical imiquimod. Trimming took off 5 bases at V and 3 bases at J, with 10 bases between the two ends. The CDR3 has 14 residues. Germline-derived CDR1 and CDR2 are SGHNT and YENEEA. Study results and caveats: Most patients, around 93%, showed vaccine-induced immune responses.

The chain combines TRBV11-3 with TRBJ2-2, with a possible D match to TRBD2 (7 bases). Sequenced here: PBMCs, sampled from a glioma patient whose treatment included an IDH1 peptide vaccine. The TCR was taken from a woman aged 50 to 60 with glioma. The CDR3 sequence is CASSRGAYTGELFF. The CDR3, as DNA: TGTGCCAGCAGCCGGGGGGCTTACACCGGGGAGCTGTTTTTT. The whole variable domain, remainder taken from reference TRBV11-3 and TRBJ2-2, is EAGVVQSPRYKIIEKKQPVAFWCNPISGHNTLYWYLQNLGQGPELLIRYENEEAVDDSQLPKDRFSAERLKGVDSTLKIQPAELGDSAVYLCASSRGAYTGELFFGEGSRLTVL.